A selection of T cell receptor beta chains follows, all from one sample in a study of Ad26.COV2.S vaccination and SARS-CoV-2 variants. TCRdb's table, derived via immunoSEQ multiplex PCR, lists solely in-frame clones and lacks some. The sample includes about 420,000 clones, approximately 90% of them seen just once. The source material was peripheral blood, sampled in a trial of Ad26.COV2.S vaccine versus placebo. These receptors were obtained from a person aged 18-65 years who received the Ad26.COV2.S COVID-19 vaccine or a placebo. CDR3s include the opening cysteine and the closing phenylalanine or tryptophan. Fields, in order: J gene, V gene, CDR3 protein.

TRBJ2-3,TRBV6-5,CASRSAGGTDTQYF
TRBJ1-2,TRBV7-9,CASSLGGTNYGYTF
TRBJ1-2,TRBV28,CASSSAVNYGYTF
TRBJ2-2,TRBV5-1,CASSPDRVTTGELFF
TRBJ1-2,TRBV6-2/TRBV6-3,CASSSELSYGYTF
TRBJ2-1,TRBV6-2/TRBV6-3,CASSYSQGGLDEQFF
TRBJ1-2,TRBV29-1,CSVEVGYGYTF
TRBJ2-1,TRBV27,CASSLRGLAREQFF
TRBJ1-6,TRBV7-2,CASSLRVGNSPLHF
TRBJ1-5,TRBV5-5,CASSLVTGVGQPQHF
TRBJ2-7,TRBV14,CASSQGNEQYF
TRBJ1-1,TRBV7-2,CASSPTGTGGTEAFF
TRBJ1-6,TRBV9,CASSATGGTYNSPLHF
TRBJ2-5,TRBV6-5,CASSKRGGDQTQYF
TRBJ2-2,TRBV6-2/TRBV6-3,CASSKATGTGELFF
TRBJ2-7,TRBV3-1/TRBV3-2,CASSHNPPYEQYF
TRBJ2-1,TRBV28,CAIRGQGYNEQFF